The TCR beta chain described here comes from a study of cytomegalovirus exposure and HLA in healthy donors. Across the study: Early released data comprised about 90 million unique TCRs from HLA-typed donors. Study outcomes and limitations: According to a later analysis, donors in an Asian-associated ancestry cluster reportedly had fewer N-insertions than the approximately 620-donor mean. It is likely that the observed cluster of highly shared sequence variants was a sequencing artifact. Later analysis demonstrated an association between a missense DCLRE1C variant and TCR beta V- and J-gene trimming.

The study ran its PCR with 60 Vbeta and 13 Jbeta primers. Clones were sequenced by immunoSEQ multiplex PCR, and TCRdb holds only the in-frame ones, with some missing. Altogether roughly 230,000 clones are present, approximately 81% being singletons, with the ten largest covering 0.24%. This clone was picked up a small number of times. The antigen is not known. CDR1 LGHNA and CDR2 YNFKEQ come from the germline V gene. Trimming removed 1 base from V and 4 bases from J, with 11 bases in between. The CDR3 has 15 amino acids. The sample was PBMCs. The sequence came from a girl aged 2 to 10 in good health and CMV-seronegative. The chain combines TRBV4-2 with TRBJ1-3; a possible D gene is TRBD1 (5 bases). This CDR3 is CASSQVQGAGNTIYF. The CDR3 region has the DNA TGTGCCAGCAGCCAAGTGCAGGGTGCGGGAAACACCATATATTTT.